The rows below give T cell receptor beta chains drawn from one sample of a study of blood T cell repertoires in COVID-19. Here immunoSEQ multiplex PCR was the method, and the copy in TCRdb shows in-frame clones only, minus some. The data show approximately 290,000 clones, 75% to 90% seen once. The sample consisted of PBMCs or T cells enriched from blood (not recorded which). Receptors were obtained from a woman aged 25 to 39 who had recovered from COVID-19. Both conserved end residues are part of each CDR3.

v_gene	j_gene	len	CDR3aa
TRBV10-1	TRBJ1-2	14	CASSPGQGFGGYTF
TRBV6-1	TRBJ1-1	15	CASSEAGPTNTEAFF
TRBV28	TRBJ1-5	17	CASRRGAWGYSNQPQHF
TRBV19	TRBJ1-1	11	CASSGRALAFF
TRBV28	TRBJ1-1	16	CASSQGSQGMNTEAFF
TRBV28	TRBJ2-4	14	CASSLRRGSNIQYF
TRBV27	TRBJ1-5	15	CASSPRDRAYQPQHF
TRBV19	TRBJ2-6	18	CASSIVWRGRSGANVLTF
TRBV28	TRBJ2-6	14	CASGDRTGANVLTF
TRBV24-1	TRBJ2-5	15	CATSDTKQGVETQYF
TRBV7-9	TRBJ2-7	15	CASSLAVAETYEQYF
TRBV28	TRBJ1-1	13	CASRNRGNTEAFF
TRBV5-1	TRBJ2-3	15	CASSLSRGTTDTQYF
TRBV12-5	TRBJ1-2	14	CASGLDEERYGYTF
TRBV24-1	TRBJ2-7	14	CATSSRTSSYEQYF
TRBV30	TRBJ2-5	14	CAWGRGSGQETQYF
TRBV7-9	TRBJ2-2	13	CASSLAGFGELFF
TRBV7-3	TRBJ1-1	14	CASSRDRQNTEAFF
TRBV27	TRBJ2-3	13	CASSFSILDTQYF
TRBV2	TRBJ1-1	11	CASRATSEAFF
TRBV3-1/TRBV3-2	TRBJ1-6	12	CASSQVEGTLHF
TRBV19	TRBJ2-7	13	CASSRTDTYEQYF
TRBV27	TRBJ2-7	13	CASSLEAGYEQYF
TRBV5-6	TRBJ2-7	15	CASSLVVRGSYEQYF
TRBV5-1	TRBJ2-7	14	CASSLERGSYEQYF
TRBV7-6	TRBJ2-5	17	CASSPGLAGARQETQYF
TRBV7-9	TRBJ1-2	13	CASTKQGPYGYTF
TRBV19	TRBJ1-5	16	CASSLGGGGGSQPQHF
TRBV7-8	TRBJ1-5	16	CASSLDRSHSNQPQHF
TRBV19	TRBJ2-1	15	CASSILAGGINEQFF
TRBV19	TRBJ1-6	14	CASSPGGAHSPLHF
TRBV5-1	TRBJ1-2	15	CASSSGDRGNYGYTF
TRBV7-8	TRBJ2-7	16	CASSLINRENSYEQYF
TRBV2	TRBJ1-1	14	CASRGQGAATEAFF
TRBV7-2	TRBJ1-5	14	CASSPVSGNQPQHF
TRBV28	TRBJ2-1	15	CASSARLAAYNEQFF
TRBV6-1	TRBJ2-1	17	CASSEPAGGTSYNEQFF
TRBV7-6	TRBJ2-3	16	CASSLTGGTSTDTQYF
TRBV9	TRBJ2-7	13	CASSEGATREQYF
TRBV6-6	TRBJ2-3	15	CASRRLASSTDTQYF
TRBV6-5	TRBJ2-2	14	CASQRQGDTGELFF
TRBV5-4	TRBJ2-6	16	CASRLGGGTGANVLTF
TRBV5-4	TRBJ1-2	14	CASSLGGRGDGYTF
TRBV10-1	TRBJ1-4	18	CASIKGRTGESTNEKLFF
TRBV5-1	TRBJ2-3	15	CASSRGTGGTDTQYF
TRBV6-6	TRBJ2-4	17	CASSPTSGGLTKNIQYF
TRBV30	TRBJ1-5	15	CAWSAGRGDYQPQHF
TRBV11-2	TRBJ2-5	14	CASSFRVTQETQYF
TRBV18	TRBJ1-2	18	CASSPNSHVGGANYGYTF
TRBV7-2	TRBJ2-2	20	CASSLAPGVAGGLNTGELFF
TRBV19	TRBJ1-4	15	CASSMAGQGGEKLFF